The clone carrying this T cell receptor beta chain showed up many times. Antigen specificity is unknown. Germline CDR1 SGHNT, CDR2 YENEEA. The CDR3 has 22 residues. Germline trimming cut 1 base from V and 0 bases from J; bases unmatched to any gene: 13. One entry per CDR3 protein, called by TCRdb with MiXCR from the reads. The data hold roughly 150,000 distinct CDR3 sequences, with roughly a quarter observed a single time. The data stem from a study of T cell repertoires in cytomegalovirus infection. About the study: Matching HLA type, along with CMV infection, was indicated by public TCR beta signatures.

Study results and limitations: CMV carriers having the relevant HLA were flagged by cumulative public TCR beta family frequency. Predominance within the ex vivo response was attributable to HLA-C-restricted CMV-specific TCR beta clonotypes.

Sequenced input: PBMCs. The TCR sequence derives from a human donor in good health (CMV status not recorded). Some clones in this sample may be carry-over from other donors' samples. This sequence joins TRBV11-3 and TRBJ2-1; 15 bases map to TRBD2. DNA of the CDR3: TGTGCCAGCAGCTTAGGGGGGACCGGGACTAGCGGGAGGCCGAGCTCCTACAATGAGCAGTTCTTC. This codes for CASSLGGTGTSGRPSSYNEQFF.